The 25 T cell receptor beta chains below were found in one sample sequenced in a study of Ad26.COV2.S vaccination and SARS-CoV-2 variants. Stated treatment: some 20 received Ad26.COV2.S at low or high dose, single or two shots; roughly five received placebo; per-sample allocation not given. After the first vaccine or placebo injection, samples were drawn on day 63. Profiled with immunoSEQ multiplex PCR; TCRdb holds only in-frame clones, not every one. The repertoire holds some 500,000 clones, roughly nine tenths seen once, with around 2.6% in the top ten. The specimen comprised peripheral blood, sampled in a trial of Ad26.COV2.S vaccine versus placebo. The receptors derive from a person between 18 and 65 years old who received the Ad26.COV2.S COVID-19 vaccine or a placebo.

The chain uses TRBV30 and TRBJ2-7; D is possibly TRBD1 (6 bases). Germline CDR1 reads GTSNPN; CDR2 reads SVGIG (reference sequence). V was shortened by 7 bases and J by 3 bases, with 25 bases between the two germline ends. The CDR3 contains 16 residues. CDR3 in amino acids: CASRRPDRRNIYEQYF. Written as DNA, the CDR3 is TGTGCCTCCCGGCGGCCCGACAGGAGAAATATCTACGAGCAGTACTTC. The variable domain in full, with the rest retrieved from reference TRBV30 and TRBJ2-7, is SQTIHQWPATLVQPVGSPLSLECTVEGTSNPNLYWYRQAAGRGLQLLFYSVGIGQISSEVPQNLSASRPQDRQFILSSKKLLLSDSGFYLCASRRPDRRNIYEQYFGPGTRLTVT.

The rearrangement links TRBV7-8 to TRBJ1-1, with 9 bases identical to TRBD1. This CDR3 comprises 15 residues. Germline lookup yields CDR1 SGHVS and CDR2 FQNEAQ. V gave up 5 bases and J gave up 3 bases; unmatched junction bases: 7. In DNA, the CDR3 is TGTGCCAGCAGCGTACAGGGGGCAGGTGACACTGAAGCTTTCTTT. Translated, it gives CASSVQGAGDTEAFF. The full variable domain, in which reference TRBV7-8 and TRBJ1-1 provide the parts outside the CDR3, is GAGVSQSPRYKVAKRGQDVALRCDPISGHVSLFWYQQALGQGPEFLTYFQNEAQLDKSGLPSDRFFAERPEGSVSTLKIQRTQQEDSAVYLCASSVQGAGDTEAFFGQGTRLTVV.

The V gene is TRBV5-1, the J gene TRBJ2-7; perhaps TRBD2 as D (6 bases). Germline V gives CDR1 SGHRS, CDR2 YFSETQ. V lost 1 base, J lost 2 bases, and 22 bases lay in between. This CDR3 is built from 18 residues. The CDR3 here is CASSLLAQRAGSPYEQYF. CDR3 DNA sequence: TGCGCCAGCAGCTTGTTAGCGCAAAGGGCGGGAAGTCCCTACGAGCAGTACTTC. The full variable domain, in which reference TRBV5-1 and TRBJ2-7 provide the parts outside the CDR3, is KAGVTQTPRYLIKTRGQQVTLSCSPISGHRSVSWYQQTPGQGLQFLFEYFSETQRNKGNFPGRFSGRQFSNSRSEMNVSTLELGDSALYLCASSLLAQRAGSPYEQYFGPGTRLTVT.

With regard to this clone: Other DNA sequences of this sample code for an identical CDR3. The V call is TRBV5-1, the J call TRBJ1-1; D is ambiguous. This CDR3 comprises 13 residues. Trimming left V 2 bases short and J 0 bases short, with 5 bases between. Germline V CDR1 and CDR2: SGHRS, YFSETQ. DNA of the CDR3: TGCGCCAGCAGCTTAGGAATGAACACTGAAGCTTTCTTT. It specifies CASSLGMNTEAFF.

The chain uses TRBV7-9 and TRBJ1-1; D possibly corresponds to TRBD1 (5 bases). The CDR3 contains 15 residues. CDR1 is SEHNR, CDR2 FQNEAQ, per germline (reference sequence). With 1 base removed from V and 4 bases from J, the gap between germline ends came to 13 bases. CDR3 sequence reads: CASSLVRPGGTEAFF. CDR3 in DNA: TGTGCCAGCAGCTTAGTCCGCCCGGGGGGCACTGAAGCTTTCTTT.

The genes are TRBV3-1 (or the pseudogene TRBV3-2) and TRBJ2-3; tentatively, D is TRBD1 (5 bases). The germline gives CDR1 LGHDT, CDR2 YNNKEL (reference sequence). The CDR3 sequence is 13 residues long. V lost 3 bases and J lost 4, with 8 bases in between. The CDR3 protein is CASSHRVADTQYF. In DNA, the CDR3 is TGTGCCAGCAGCCACAGGGTCGCAGATACGCAGTATTTT.

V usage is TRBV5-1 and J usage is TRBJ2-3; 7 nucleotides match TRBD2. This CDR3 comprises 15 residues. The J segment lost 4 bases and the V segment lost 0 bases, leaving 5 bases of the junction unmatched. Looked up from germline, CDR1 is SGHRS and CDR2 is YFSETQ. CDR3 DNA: TGCGCCAGCAGCTTGGGACTAGCTGTGGCAGATACGCAGTATTTT. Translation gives CASSLGLAVADTQYF. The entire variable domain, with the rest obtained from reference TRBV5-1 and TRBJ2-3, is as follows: KAGVTQTPRYLIKTRGQQVTLSCSPISGHRSVSWYQQTPGQGLQFLFEYFSETQRNKGNFPGRFSGRQFSNSRSEMNVSTLELGDSALYLCASSLGLAVADTQYFGPGTRLTVL.

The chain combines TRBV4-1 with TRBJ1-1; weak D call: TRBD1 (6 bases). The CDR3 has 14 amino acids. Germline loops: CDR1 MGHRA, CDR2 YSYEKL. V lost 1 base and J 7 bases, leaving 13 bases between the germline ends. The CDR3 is CASSQAPGQIEAFF. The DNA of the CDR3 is TGCGCCAGCAGCCAAGCCCCTGGACAGATTGAAGCTTTCTTT.

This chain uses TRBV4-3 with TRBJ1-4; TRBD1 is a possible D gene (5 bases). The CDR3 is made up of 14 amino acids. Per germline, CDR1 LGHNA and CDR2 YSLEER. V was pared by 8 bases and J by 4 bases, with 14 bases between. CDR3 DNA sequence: TGCGCCAGCGGAACTGGGGGGGGTAATGAAAAACTGTTTTTT. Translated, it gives CASGTGGGNEKLFF.

CDR3 region: CASSSGRDTQYF. Here the CDR3 DNA reads TGTGCCAGCAGCTCGGGTCGGGATACGCAGTATTTT. The gene calls are TRBV7-2 and TRBJ2-3; D gene ambiguous. CDR1 is SGHTA, CDR2 FQGNSA, per germline. The CDR3 spans 12 residues. Trimming took 4 bases from V and 6 from J, leaving 8 bases between them.

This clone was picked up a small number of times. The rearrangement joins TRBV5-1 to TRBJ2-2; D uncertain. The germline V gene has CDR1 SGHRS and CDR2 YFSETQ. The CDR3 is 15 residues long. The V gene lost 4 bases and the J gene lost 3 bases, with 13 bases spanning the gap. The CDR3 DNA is TGCGCCAGCAGCCCAAGGAGCGCAGACACCGGGGAGCTGTTTTTT. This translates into CASSPRSADTGELFF.

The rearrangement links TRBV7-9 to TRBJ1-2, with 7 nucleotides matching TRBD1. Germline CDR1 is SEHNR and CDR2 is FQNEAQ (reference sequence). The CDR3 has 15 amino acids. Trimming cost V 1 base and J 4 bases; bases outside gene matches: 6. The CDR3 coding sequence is TGTGCCAGCAGCTTAGTTTCAGGGGGGAGCTATGGCTACACCTTC. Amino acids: CASSLVSGGSYGYTF.

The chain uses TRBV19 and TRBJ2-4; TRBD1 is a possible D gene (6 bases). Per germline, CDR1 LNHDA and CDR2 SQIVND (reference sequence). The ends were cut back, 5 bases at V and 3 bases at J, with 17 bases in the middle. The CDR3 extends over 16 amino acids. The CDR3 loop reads CASSPRPIGGKNIQYF. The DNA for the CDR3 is TGTGCCAGTAGTCCGAGACCTATAGGGGGCAAAAACATTCAGTACTTC.

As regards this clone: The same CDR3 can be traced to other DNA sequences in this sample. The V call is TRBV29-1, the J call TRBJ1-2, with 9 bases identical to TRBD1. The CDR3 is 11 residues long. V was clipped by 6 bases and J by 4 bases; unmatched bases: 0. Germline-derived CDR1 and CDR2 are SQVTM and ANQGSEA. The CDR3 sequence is CSVGQGYGYTF. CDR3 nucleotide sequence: TGCAGCGTGGGACAGGGCTATGGCTACACCTTC.

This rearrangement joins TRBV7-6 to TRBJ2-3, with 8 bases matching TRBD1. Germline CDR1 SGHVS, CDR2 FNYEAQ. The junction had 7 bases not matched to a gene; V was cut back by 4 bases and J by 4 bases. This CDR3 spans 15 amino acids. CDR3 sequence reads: CASSSLRGHADTQYF. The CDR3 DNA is TGTGCCAGCAGCTCCCTCAGGGGGCATGCAGATACGCAGTATTTT.

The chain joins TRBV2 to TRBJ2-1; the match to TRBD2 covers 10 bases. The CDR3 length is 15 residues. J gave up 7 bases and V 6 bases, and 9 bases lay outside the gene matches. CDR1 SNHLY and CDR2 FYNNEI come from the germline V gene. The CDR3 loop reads CASSLSGGPGNEQFF. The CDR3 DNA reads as TGTGCCAGCAGCCTTAGCGGGGGGCCAGGGAATGAGCAGTTCTTC.

As DNA, the CDR3 is TGTGCCAGTAGTATCCTCGGAAACACCATATATTTT. It translates to CASSILGNTIYF. The gene calls are TRBV19 and TRBJ1-3, with D unclear. Deletions cut 3 bases from V and 4 bases from J, with 4 bases between. CDR1 LNHDA and CDR2 SQIVND come from the germline V gene (reference sequence). The CDR3 has 12 amino acids.

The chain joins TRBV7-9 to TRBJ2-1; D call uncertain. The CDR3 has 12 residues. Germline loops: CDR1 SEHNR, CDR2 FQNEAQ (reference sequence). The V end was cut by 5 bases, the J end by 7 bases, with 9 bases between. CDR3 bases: TGTGCCAGCAGCGTCATTGGAAATGAGCAGTTCTTC. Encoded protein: CASSVIGNEQFF.

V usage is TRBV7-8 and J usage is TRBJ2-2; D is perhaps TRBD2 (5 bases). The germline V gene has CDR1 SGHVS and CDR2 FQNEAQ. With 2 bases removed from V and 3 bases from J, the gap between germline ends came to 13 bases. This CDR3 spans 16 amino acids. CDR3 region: CASSLNGVFYTGELFF. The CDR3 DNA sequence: TGTGCCAGCAGCTTAAACGGGGTGTTCTACACCGGGGAGCTGTTTTTT.

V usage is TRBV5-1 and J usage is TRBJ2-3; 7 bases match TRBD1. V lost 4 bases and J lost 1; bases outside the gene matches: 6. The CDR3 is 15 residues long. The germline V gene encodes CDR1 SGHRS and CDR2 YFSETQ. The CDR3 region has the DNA TGCGCCAGCAGCGGCCGGGACAGACGCACAGATACGCAGTATTTT. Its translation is CASSGRDRRTDTQYF.

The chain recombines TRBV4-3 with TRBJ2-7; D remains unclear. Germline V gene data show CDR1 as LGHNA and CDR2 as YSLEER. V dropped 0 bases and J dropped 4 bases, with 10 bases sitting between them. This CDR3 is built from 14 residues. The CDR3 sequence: CASSQEWSSYEQYF. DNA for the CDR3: TGCGCCAGCAGCCAAGAATGGAGTTCTTACGAGCAGTACTTC.

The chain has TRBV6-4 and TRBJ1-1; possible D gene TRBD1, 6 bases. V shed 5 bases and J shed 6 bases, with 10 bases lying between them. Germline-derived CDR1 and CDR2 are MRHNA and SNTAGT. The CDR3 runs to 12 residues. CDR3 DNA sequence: TGTGCCAGCAGTTCCGGACAGTCTGAAGCTTTCTTT. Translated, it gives CASSSGQSEAFF.

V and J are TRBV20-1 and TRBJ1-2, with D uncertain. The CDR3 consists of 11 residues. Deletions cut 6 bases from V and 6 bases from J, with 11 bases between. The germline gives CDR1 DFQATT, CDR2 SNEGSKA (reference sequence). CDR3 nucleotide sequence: TGCAGTGCCCGCAAGAGCCATGGCTACACCTTC. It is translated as CSARKSHGYTF.

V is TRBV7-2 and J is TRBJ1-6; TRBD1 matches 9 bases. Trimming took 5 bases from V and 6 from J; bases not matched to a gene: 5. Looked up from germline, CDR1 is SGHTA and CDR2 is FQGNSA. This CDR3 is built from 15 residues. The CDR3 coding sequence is TGTGCCAGCAGCGTAGGGACAGGGCGTAATTCACCCCTCCACTTT. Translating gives CASSVGTGRNSPLHF. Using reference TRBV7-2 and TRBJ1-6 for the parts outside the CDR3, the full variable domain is GAGVSQSPSNKVTEKGKDVELRCDPISGHTALYWYRQSLGQGLEFLIYFQGNSAPDKSGLPSDRFSAERTGGSVSTLTIQRTQQEDSAVYLCASSVGTGRNSPLHFGNGTRLTVT.

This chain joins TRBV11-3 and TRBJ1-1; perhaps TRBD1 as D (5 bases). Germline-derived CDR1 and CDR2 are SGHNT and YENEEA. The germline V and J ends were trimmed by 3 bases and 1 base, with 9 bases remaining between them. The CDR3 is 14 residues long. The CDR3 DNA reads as TGTGCCAGCAGCTTGGTGAGGGGGAACACTGAAGCTTTCTTT. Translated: CASSLVRGNTEAFF. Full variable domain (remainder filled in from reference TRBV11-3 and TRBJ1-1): EAGVVQSPRYKIIEKKQPVAFWCNPISGHNTLYWYLQNLGQGPELLIRYENEEAVDDSQLPKDRFSAERLKGVDSTLKIQPAELGDSAVYLCASSLVRGNTEAFFGQGTRLTVV.